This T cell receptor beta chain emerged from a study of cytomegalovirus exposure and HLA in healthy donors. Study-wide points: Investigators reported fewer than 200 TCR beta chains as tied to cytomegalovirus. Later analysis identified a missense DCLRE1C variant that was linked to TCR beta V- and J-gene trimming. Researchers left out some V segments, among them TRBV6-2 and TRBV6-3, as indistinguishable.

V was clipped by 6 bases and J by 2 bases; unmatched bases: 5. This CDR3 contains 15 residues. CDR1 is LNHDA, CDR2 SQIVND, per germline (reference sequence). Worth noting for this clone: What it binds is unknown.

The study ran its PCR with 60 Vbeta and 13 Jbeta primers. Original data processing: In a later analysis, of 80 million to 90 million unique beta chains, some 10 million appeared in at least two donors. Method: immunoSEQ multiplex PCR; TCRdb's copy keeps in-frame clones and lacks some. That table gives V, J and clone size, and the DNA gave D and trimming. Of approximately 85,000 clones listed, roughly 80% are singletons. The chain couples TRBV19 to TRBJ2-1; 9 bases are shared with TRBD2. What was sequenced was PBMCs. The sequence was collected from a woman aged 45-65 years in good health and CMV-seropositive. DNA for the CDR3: TGTGCCAGTAGAGGACTAGCGACCGCCTACAATGAGCAGTTCTTC. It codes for CASRGLATAYNEQFF.